Below are 16 T cell receptor beta chains sequenced from a single sample in a study of monozygotic twins with inflammatory bowel disease. For each CDR3 protein, TCRdb gives one entry from its re-call of the 5' RACE reads, without DNA. The record lists 400,000 to 500,000 distinct CDR3 sequences, of which the ten most abundant hold more than 2%. The specimen sequenced was blood. The receptors were gathered from a human donor with ulcerative colitis or Crohn's disease, or a healthy co-twin of an affected twin (not recorded which).

The CDR3: CASSQDSRRSDTQYF. This chain joins TRBV4-3 and TRBJ2-3. The length of the CDR3 is 15 residues. Germline lookup yields CDR1 LGHNA and CDR2 YSLEER.

V and J are TRBV21-1 and TRBJ2-1; TCRdb calls TRBD2, which cannot be checked without DNA. TRBV21-1 is listed as a pseudogene. The CDR3 sequence is 20 residues long. CDR3 residues: CASSKSGRGGRQRCGDEQFF.

The chain recombines TRBV12-3 or TRBV12-4 with TRBJ2-1; as DNA is missing, the TRBD1 call by TCRdb cannot be tested. The CDR3 spans 15 residues. The CDR3 here is CASSFGDRDNNEQFF.

V and J are TRBV19 and TRBJ1-2. Germline loops: CDR1 LNHDA, CDR2 SQIVND (reference sequence). The CDR3 totals 15 residues. The CDR3 protein is CASSTTAFTNYGYTF.

This chain uses TRBV6-4 with TRBJ2-4; TCRdb selects TRBD1, and the lack of DNA leaves this call unchecked. Germline CDR1 reads MRHNA; CDR2 reads SNTAGT. The CDR3 sequence is 20 residues long. CDR3 loop: CASSHYSGQGRPGAKNIQYF.

The chain uses TRBV7-9 and TRBJ1-2. CDR1 SEHNR and CDR2 FQNEAQ come from the germline V gene (reference sequence). The CDR3 sequence is 13 residues long. The CDR3 loop reads CASSRNFSPGYTF.

V gene TRBV29-1 combines with J gene TRBJ2-3; the D gene TCRdb calls, TRBD2, cannot be checked with no DNA. CDR1 and CDR2 (germline): SQVTM, ANQGSEA. The CDR3 is 18 residues long. CDR3 amino acids: CSVEVGGKTSVSTDTQYF.

The chain couples TRBV5-1 to TRBJ2-4; TCRdb designates TRBD1, a call that cannot be tested without DNA. This CDR3 spans 15 amino acids. The V gene's germline CDR1 is SGHRS and CDR2 YFSETQ. The CDR3 protein is CASSLGTEGSHIQYF.

The chain joins TRBV4-2 to TRBJ2-1; lacking DNA, the TRBD2 call made by TCRdb goes unchecked. Germline CDR1 LGHNA, CDR2 YNFKEQ. The CDR3 has 18 amino acids. CDR3 in amino acids: CASSQTRAGLLSYNEQFF.

The CDR3 protein is CASSGTGDQPQHF. The rearrangement links TRBV18 to TRBJ1-5; as DNA is missing, the TRBD1 call by TCRdb cannot be tested. CDR1 and CDR2 from the germline V gene are KGHSH and LQKENI. The length of the CDR3 is 13 residues.

V usage is TRBV12-3 or TRBV12-4 and J usage is TRBJ1-2; TCRdb's D call, TRBD1, is unchecked because there is no DNA. This CDR3 is built from 14 residues. This CDR3 is CASSFQGLVYGYTF.

The rearrangement joins TRBV5-1 to TRBJ2-1; TCRdb's D gene call, TRBD1, goes unchecked for lack of DNA. Per germline, CDR1 SGHRS and CDR2 YFSETQ. CDR3 length equals 14 residues. The CDR3 sequence is CASSLRDRSNEQFF.

The chain is built from TRBV5-1 and TRBJ2-2; no DNA is available, so the TRBD1 call from TCRdb remains unchecked. Germline loops: CDR1 SGHRS, CDR2 YFSETQ. CDR3 size: 15 residues. CDR3 in amino acids: CASSLRQDNTGELFF.

The rearrangement links TRBV12-3 or TRBV12-4 to TRBJ2-7; TCRdb's assignment of TRBD1 cannot be checked, as there is no DNA. The CDR3 is 14 residues long. This CDR3 is CASSSGRGAYEQYF.

The chain combines TRBV20-1 with TRBJ2-3; the D call from TCRdb, TRBD1, cannot be confirmed without DNA. Germline values: CDR1 DFQATT, CDR2 SNEGSKA (reference sequence). The CDR3 sequence is 11 residues long. The CDR3: CSATPGQGLYF.

The chain recombines TRBV21-1 with TRBJ1-6; TCRdb picks TRBD1, but there is no DNA to check that call. TRBV21-1 is a listed pseudogene. The CDR3 spans 15 residues. The CDR3 protein is CASSKNGQGYSPLHF.